A single sample is the source of the 12 T cell receptor beta chains below, sequenced in a study of blood T cell repertoires in COVID-19. Assay: immunoSEQ multiplex PCR; the TCRdb copy retains only in-frame clones and omits some. The data show 290,000 or so clones, approximately 82% seen once. The material sequenced was PBMCs or T cells enriched from blood (not recorded which). The source of these receptors is a middle-aged man who had been exposed to COVID-19.

J is TRBJ1-6 and V is TRBV3-1 (or the pseudogene TRBV3-2); D remains ambiguous. Germline-derived CDR1 and CDR2 are LGHDT and YNNKEL (reference sequence). This CDR3 has 14 amino acids. Trimming cost V 3 bases and J 9 bases, with 12 bases left between them. CDR3 protein: CASSQGWRSSPLHF. CDR3 nucleotide sequence: TGTGCCAGCAGCCAGGGGTGGAGGTCTTCACCCCTCCACTTT.

The chain recombines TRBV25-1 with TRBJ1-6, with TRBD1 matching over 8 bases. Losses at the gene ends were 2 bases for V and 9 bases for J; bases not matched to a gene: 9. The germline gives CDR1 MGHDK, CDR2 SYGVNS. The CDR3 loop spans 16 amino acids. The CDR3 DNA reads as TGTGCCAGCAGTGAACATGGCGCAGGGGGCGCTTCACCCCTCCACTTT. Its protein is CASSEHGAGGASPLHF.

The J gene is TRBJ2-1, the V gene TRBV15; 11 positions agree with TRBD2. CDR1 is LNHNV, CDR2 YYDKDF, per germline (reference sequence). V gave up 3 bases and J gave up 6 bases; unmatched junction bases: 10. This CDR3 contains 17 residues. CDR3 nucleotides: TGTGCCACCAGCAGTCCCCCGGGACTAGCGGTTTCCAATGAGCAGTTCTTC. Amino acids: CATSSPPGLAVSNEQFF.

J is TRBJ1-2 and V is TRBV19, with D hard to call. The CDR3 is made up of 14 amino acids. The V gene lost 0 bases and the J gene lost 6 bases, with 11 bases spanning the gap. The V gene's germline CDR1 is LNHDA and CDR2 SQIVND (reference sequence). The DNA of the CDR3 is TGTGCCAGTAGTATAGATCACGGGAGAGATGGCTACACCTTC. Residues: CASSIDHGRDGYTF. Looking up the rest from reference TRBV19 and TRBJ1-2 gives the full variable domain: DGGITQSPKYLFRKEGQNVTLSCEQNLNHDAMYWYRQDPGQGLRLIYYSQIVNDFQKGDIAEGYSVSREKKESFPLTVTSAQKNPTAFYLCASSIDHGRDGYTFGSGTRLTVV.

CDR3 bases: TGTGCCAGCAGTTCTCAGGGAACTTCACCCCTCCACTTT. Encoded protein: CASSSQGTSPLHF. The chain combines TRBV7-8 with TRBJ1-6; maybe TRBD1 (5 bases). Trimming took 6 bases from V and 9 from J, leaving 12 bases between them. The germline V gene encodes CDR1 SGHVS and CDR2 FQNEAQ. This CDR3 is 13 amino acids long.

This sequence joins TRBV6-1 and TRBJ1-5; a weak D match, TRBD1 (5 bases). The CDR3 is 14 amino acids. Germline-derived CDR1 and CDR2 are MNHNS and SASEGT. V lost 8 bases and J 5 bases, leaving 16 bases between the germline ends. The CDR3 DNA reads as TGTGCCAGCGAGGATTCAGGGAAGCATCAGCCCCAGCATTTT. Protein sequence: CASEDSGKHQPQHF.

The rearrangement joins TRBV3-1 (or the pseudogene TRBV3-2) to TRBJ1-2, with D perhaps matching TRBD1 (6 bases). The V gene's germline CDR1 is LGHDT and CDR2 YNNKEL (reference sequence). Trimming took off 0 bases at V and 8 bases at J, with 10 bases between the two ends. The CDR3 has 13 residues. The CDR3 DNA follows: TGTGCCAGCAGCCAAGATCAGGGGAACGGCTACACCTTC. Protein product: CASSQDQGNGYTF.

The genes are TRBV4-1 and TRBJ1-2, with 7 bases lining up with TRBD1. The J segment lost 4 bases and the V segment lost 6 bases, leaving 8 bases of the junction unmatched. The CDR3 length is 14 residues. In germline, CDR1 is MGHRA, CDR2 YSYEKL. The CDR3 protein is CASRTPGQTYGYTF. For the CDR3, the DNA is TGCGCCAGCAGAACCCCGGGACAGACCTATGGCTACACCTTC.

This sequence joins TRBV12-3 or TRBV12-4 and TRBJ1-1, with 7 positions matching TRBD1. The CDR3 is 11 amino acids. The V gene end was trimmed by 6 bases and the J gene end by 9 bases; junction bases not matched to a gene: 4. CDR3 sequence (DNA): TGTGCCAGCAGCACGACAGGGAAAGCTTTCTTT. This translates into CASSTTGKAFF.

The chain recombines TRBV3-1 (or the pseudogene TRBV3-2) with TRBJ1-1, with 8 bases aligning to TRBD1. The CDR3 runs to 13 residues. V gave up 6 bases and J gave up 5 bases; unmatched junction bases: 5. Germline CDR1 LGHDT, CDR2 YNNKEL (reference sequence). CDR3 in DNA: TGTGCCAGCAGTACCACAGGGGGAACTGAAGCTTTCTTT. Translated: CASSTTGGTEAFF.

This clone was observed a few times. This chain links TRBV19 with TRBJ2-2; D is possibly TRBD2 (5 bases). V lost 10 bases, J lost 6 bases, and 18 bases lay in between. The germline gives CDR1 LNHDA, CDR2 SQIVND (reference sequence). This CDR3 comprises 14 residues. The CDR3 region is CATLPQSGSGELFF. The DNA for the CDR3 is TGTGCCACTTTGCCTCAATCGGGGTCCGGGGAGCTGTTTTTT.

The V and J genes are TRBV5-6 and TRBJ2-5; a possible D gene is TRBD1 (5 bases). V dropped 5 bases and J dropped 5 bases, with 16 bases sitting between them. This CDR3 comprises 14 residues. CDR1 is SGHDT, CDR2 YYEEEE, per germline. Written as DNA, the CDR3 is TGTGCCAGCAGTCATTGGGGCTCCGGGGAGACCCAGTACTTC. Protein: CASSHWGSGETQYF.